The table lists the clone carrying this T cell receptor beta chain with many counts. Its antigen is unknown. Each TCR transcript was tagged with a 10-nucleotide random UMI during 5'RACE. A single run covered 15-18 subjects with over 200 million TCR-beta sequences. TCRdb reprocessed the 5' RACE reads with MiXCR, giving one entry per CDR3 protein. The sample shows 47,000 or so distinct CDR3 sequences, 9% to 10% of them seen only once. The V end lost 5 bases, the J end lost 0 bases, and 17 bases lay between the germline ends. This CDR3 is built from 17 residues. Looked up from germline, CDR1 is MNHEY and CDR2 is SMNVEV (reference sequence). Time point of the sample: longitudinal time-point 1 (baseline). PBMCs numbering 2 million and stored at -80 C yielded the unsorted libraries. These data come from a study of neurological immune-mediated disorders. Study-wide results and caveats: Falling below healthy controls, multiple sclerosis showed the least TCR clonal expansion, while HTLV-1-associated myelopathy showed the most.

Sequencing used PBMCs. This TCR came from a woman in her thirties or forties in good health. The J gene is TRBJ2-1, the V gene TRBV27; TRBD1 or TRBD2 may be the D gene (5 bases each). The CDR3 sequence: CASSLLGTAISYNEQFF. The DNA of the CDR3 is TGTGCCAGCAGTCTCCTCGGGACGGCGATCTCCTACAATGAGCAGTTCTTC.